This T cell receptor (beta chain) was captured in a study of OX40 agonist ivuxolimab in advanced cancers. Study summary: The study treated patients with ivuxolimab, an agonistic anti-OX40 (CD134) antibody. Study-wide results and caveats: CD4+ and CD8+ blood T cells expanded clonally by week 6 at 0.1 to 3.0 mg/kg.

The count of this clone is one. The antigen remains undetermined. The J segment lost 5 bases and the V segment lost 1 base, leaving 5 bases of the junction unmatched. The CDR3 runs to 15 residues. The germline gives CDR1 MDHEN, CDR2 SYDVKM. Sequenced by immunoSEQ multiplex PCR; TCRdb stores in-frame clones only, minus some. Of about 51,000 clones listed, roughly 84% are singletons. This TCR derives from an adult with an advanced solid tumor such as melanoma, head and neck, liver or kidney cancer. Sequencing used CD4+ or CD8+ T cells sorted from blood, obtained in a trial of the OX40 agonist ivuxolimab. The chain has TRBV28 and TRBJ1-2; 9 bases fit TRBD1. The CDR3 loop reads CASSLFVQGAYGYTF. For the CDR3, the DNA is TGTGCCAGCAGTTTATTCGTACAGGGGGCGTATGGCTACACCTTC.